A single sample is the source of the 32 T cell receptor beta chains below, sequenced in a study of blood T cells in healthy people across ages. Primers used in a second PCR of about 6 to 12 cycles were a sample-barcoded 5' primer and a J-beta primer mix. TCRdb independently ran MiXCR on the 5' RACE reads; one entry per CDR3 protein. The table shows about 930,000 distinct CDR3 sequences, with around 29% occurring only once. This sample also belongs to another study, concerning T cells of mothers and their children.

The sequenced material came from blood. Receptors originate from a woman aged 40 to 49 in good health.

The chain employs TRBV7-6 and TRBJ2-3, with 11 bases matching TRBD2. J gave up 4 bases and V 1 base, and 7 bases lay outside the gene matches. The CDR3 runs 17 residues. Germline V gene data show CDR1 as SGHVS and CDR2 as FNYEAQ. The CDR3 loop reads CASSLGLAGGLADTQYF. CDR3 in DNA: TGTGCCAGCAGCTTAGGGCTAGCGGGGGGCCTTGCAGATACGCAGTATTTT. Based on the CDR3 plus reference TRBV7-6 and TRBJ2-3, the full variable domain is GAGVSQSPRYKVTKRGQDVALRCDPISGHVSLYWYRQALGQGPEFLTYFNYEAQQDKSGLPNDRFSAERPEGSISTLTIQRTEQRDSAMYRCASSLGLAGGLADTQYFGPGTRLTVL.

This clonotype was seen many times. The V gene is TRBV20-1, the J gene TRBJ2-1; 11 nucleotides line up with TRBD2. This CDR3 is built from 15 residues. V lost 8 bases and J lost 9; bases outside the gene matches: 15. Germline V gene sequence: CDR1 DFQATT, CDR2 SNEGSKA (reference sequence). CDR3 bases: TGCAGTCCGAAACCCATAGCGGGGGGGCGGACTGAGCAGTTCTTC. It specifies CSPKPIAGGRTEQFF.

The chain is built from TRBV20-1 and TRBJ2-3; 11 bases map to TRBD2. Per germline, CDR1 DFQATT and CDR2 SNEGSKA (reference sequence). Trimming at V came to 5 bases and at J to 0 bases, leaving 1 base not matched to a gene. This CDR3 spans 14 amino acids. The CDR3 loop reads CSAVAGGSTDTQYF. In DNA form, the CDR3 reads TGCAGTGCTGTAGCGGGGGGGAGCACAGATACGCAGTATTTT.

The J gene is TRBJ2-1, the V gene TRBV30; D unresolved. The V and J ends lost 4 bases and 0 bases respectively, with 13 bases between them. Germline V lookup: CDR1 GTSNPN, CDR2 SVGIG (reference sequence). The CDR3 consists of 15 residues. Here the CDR3 reads CAWTDWGNSYNEQFF. CDR3 DNA sequence: TGTGCCTGGACCGACTGGGGAAACTCCTACAATGAGCAGTTCTTC.

This clonotype turned up a few times. V usage is TRBV6-2 or TRBV6-3 and J usage is TRBJ2-4, with 9 bases that match TRBD1. CDR3 length: 13 residues. Germline CDR1 MNHEY, CDR2 SVGEGT. With 6 bases clipped from V and 13 bases from J, the junction kept 10 bases outside the gene matches. CDR3 nucleotide sequence: TGTGCCAGCAGAACACAGGGGGCGAGGGAGCAGTACTTC. Amino acids: CASRTQGAREQYF.

The chain employs TRBV15 and TRBJ1-2, with D uncertain. The germline V and J ends were trimmed by 1 base and 1 base, with 13 bases remaining between them. Germline CDR1 reads LNHNV; CDR2 reads YYDKDF (reference sequence). The length of the CDR3 is 16 residues. The CDR3 nucleotides are TGTGCCACCAGCAGAGTTTTCTCGGGAGTTAACTATGGCTACACCTTC. This gives the protein CATSRVFSGVNYGYTF.

This rearrangement joins TRBV3-1 to TRBJ2-7; possible D gene TRBD2, 6 bases. This CDR3 has 16 amino acids. With 1 base removed from V and 2 bases from J, the gap between germline ends came to 15 bases. The germline gives CDR1 LGHDT, CDR2 YNNKEL (reference sequence). The CDR3 here is CASSQVGRIRAYEQYF. In nucleotides, the CDR3 is TGTGCCAGCAGCCAAGTCGGGAGAATTAGGGCCTACGAGCAGTACTTC.

This clonotype was seen more than once but under ten times. The rearrangement joins TRBV7-9 to TRBJ1-4; D remains unclear. The CDR3 extends over 14 amino acids. V gave up 1 base and J gave up 11 bases, with 14 bases separating them. Germline assignment: CDR1 SEHNR and CDR2 FQNEAQ (reference sequence). In DNA, the CDR3 is TGTGCCAGCAGCTTAGGGACCTCCGCTGACAAACTGTTTTTT. Residues: CASSLGTSADKLFF.

This chain connects TRBV29-1 to TRBJ1-4; 7 nucleotides align to TRBD1. This CDR3 has 12 amino acids. CDR1 and CDR2 from the germline V gene are SQVTM and ANQGSEA. J lost 8 bases, V lost 7 bases, and 7 bases had no gene match. DNA of the CDR3: TGCAGCGGGTCACAGGGGCGAGAAAAACTGTTTTTT. It encodes CSGSQGREKLFF.

The chain joins TRBV5-6 to TRBJ1-1, with no clear D. V gave up 4 bases and J gave up 1 base, with 14 bases separating them. The CDR3 is 15 amino acids. CDR1 is SGHDT, CDR2 YYEEEE, per germline. CDR3 nucleotides: TGTGCCAGCAGCCGTGTTGTGGCGAAGAACACTGAAGCTTTCTTT. It translates to CASSRVVAKNTEAFF.

This chain links TRBV20-1 with TRBJ1-2, with D possibly matching TRBD1 (5 bases). The CDR3 has 15 residues. Germline V gene lookup returns CDR1 DFQATT and CDR2 SNEGSKA (reference sequence). V was shortened by 0 bases and J by 2 bases, with 13 bases between the two germline ends. The chain's CDR3 is CSAREGPRENYGYTF. The CDR3 nucleotides are TGCAGTGCTAGAGAGGGTCCCAGGGAAAACTATGGCTACACCTTC.

The V gene is TRBV19, the J gene TRBJ2-1; no reliable D call. Trimming took off 4 bases at V and 4 bases at J, with 17 bases between the two ends. This CDR3 has 16 residues. Germline V gene sequence: CDR1 LNHDA, CDR2 SQIVND (reference sequence). This CDR3 reads CASSSRSRTIYNEQFF. The CDR3, as DNA: TGTGCCAGTAGTAGCCGCAGCAGGACGATTTACAATGAGCAGTTCTTC.

This clonotype was counted many times. This chain links TRBV29-1 with TRBJ1-2; the D is unclear. Germline V gene sequence: CDR1 SQVTM, CDR2 ANQGSEA. This CDR3 is 14 amino acids long. The V end was cut by 8 bases, the J end by 5 bases, with 21 bases between. The CDR3 DNA follows: TGCAGCACGCGGCCGGACCAGGCAGTTTATGGCTACACCTTC. This gives the protein CSTRPDQAVYGYTF. The variable domain in full, with the rest retrieved from reference TRBV29-1 and TRBJ1-2, is SAVISQKPSRDICQRGTSLTIQCQVDSQVTMMFWYRQQPGQSLTLIATANQGSEATYESGFVIDKFPISRPNLTFSTLTVSNMSPEDSSIYLCSTRPDQAVYGYTFGSGTRLTVV.

This clonotype occurred many times. This chain connects TRBV7-2 to TRBJ1-5; 7 bases line up with TRBD1. CDR3 length: 16 residues. Per germline, CDR1 SGHTA and CDR2 FQGNSA. Trimming removed 4 bases from V and 3 bases from J; junction bases left unmatched: 9. CDR3 sequence (DNA): TGTGCCAGCAGCTATTACCCGGGACAGATCAATCAGCCCCAGCATTTT. This sequence encodes CASSYYPGQINQPQHF. The full variable domain, rest sourced from reference TRBV7-2 and TRBJ1-5, is GAGVSQSPSNKVTEKGKDVELRCDPISGHTALYWYRQSLGQGLEFLIYFQGNSAPDKSGLPSDRFSAERTGGSVSTLTIQRTQQEDSAVYLCASSYYPGQINQPQHFGDGTRLSIL.

This chain links TRBV29-1 with TRBJ2-7; D unresolved. CDR1 is SQVTM, CDR2 ANQGSEA, per germline. With 7 bases removed from V and 2 bases from J, the gap between germline ends came to 15 bases. There are 13 residues in the CDR3. The CDR3: CSARDSGPYEQYF. Written as DNA, the CDR3 is TGCAGCGCAAGGGATTCCGGGCCCTACGAGCAGTACTTC.

The chain joins TRBV10-3 to TRBJ1-5; tentative D call: TRBD1 (5 bases). This CDR3 has 15 amino acids. Looked up from germline, CDR1 is ENHRY and CDR2 is SYGVKD. Trimming cost V 2 bases and J 0 bases, with 8 bases left between them. CDR3 sequence: CAISENDSSNQPQHF. DNA for the CDR3: TGTGCCATCAGTGAGAACGACAGTAGCAATCAGCCCCAGCATTTT.

This clonotype was recorded once. V usage is TRBV12-3 or TRBV12-4 and J usage is TRBJ1-1; 7 positions match TRBD1. This CDR3 is built from 15 residues. J was trimmed by 4 bases and V by 5 bases; bases with no gene match: 10. The DNA of the CDR3 is TGTGCCAGCAGTGTAAGCAGGGGGTCGGGCACTGAAGCTTTCTTT. Its protein product is CASSVSRGSGTEAFF.

The chain is built from TRBV20-1 and TRBJ2-2; D is possibly TRBD2 (5 bases). The germline CDR1 and CDR2 sequences are DFQATT and SNEGSKA (reference sequence). The CDR3 covers 16 residues. V was pared by 2 bases and J by 4 bases, with 17 bases between. Here the CDR3 reads CSARMSGNPVTGELFF. CDR3 bases: TGCAGTGCTAGAATGTCGGGGAACCCGGTCACCGGGGAGCTGTTTTTT.

The rearrangement uses TRBV13 and TRBJ2-4, with TRBD1 identical over 11 bases. TRBJ2-7 explains the end of the DNA better; the J call may be wrong. The CDR3 covers 14 residues. The germline CDR1 and CDR2 sequences are PRHDT and FYEKMQ (reference sequence). CDR3 amino acids: CASSARTGGSEQYF. Written as DNA, the CDR3 is TGTGCCAGCTCTGCAAGGACAGGGGGCTCCGAGCAGTACTTC.

The chain uses TRBV28 and TRBJ2-3, with 10 nucleotides matching TRBD1. The CDR3 covers 15 residues. V lost 6 bases and J lost 4; bases outside the gene matches: 7. Germline-derived CDR1 and CDR2 are MDHEN and SYDVKM. The CDR3 here is CASSPWGTGADTQYF. The CDR3 DNA follows: TGTGCCAGCAGCCCTTGGGGGACAGGGGCAGATACGCAGTATTTT.

This clonotype appeared a few times. This chain uses TRBV20-1 with TRBJ2-1; weak D call: TRBD1 (6 bases). Germline V gene lookup returns CDR1 DFQATT and CDR2 SNEGSKA (reference sequence). V was cut by 4 bases and J by 4 bases, with 8 bases left in between. This CDR3 has 12 amino acids. The CDR3 reads CSATGEYNEQFF. The CDR3 nucleotides read TGCAGTGCTACAGGGGAATACAATGAGCAGTTCTTC.

The V and J genes are TRBV30 and TRBJ2-2, with D possibly being TRBD1 (6 bases). The CDR3 has 13 amino acids. The V gene lost 5 bases and the J gene lost 6 bases, with 13 bases spanning the gap. CDR1 and CDR2 (germline): GTSNPN, SVGIG (reference sequence). The CDR3: CAWDRIRAGELFF. The DNA of the CDR3 is TGTGCCTGGGACAGGATTAGGGCCGGGGAGCTGTTTTTT.

Concerning this clonotype: Possible read error: a much larger clone is one base away. The chain has TRBV12-3 or TRBV12-4 and TRBJ2-3; perhaps D is TRBD1 or TRBD2 (5 bases each). CDR3 length equals 14 residues. The CDR3 sequence is CASRVGPSTDMQYF. DNA of the CDR3: TGTGCCAGCAGAGTGGGGCCTAGCACAGATATGCAGTATTTT.

As to this clonotype: The junction departs from the called germline gene at one end, perhaps through a read error. The chain combines TRBV5-1 with TRBJ2-5, with D maybe TRBD1 (5 bases). The CDR3 has 14 residues. CDR1 is SGHRS, CDR2 YFSETQ, per germline. The CDR3 bases are TGCGTCAGCAGCCTCGACAGTTTCCGAGAAACCCAGTACTTC. Protein sequence: CVSSLDSFRETQYF. Complete variable domain (other parts from reference TRBV5-1 and TRBJ2-5): KAGVTQTPRYLIKTRGQQVTLSCSPISGHRSVSWYQQTPGQGLQFLFEYFSETQRNKGNFPGRFSGRQFSNSRSEMNVSTLELGDSALYLCVSSLDSFRETQYFGPGTRLLVL.

Many counts were recorded for this clonotype. The V call is TRBV6-4, the J call TRBJ2-6, with D maybe TRBD1 (5 bases). CDR3 length: 15 residues. Per the germline V gene, CDR1 is MRHNA and CDR2 is SNTAGT. The germline V and J ends were trimmed by 7 bases and 0 bases, with 10 bases remaining between them. DNA of the CDR3: TGTGCCAGCACCCCGGACAACTCTGGGGCCAACGTCCTGACTTTC. It translates to CASTPDNSGANVLTF.

In the case of this clonotype: A much larger clone lies a single base off, so this may be a read error. This chain links TRBV24-1 with TRBJ2-5; 9 bases fit TRBD1. Germline lookup yields CDR1 KGHDR and CDR2 SFDVKD. The CDR3 spans 16 residues. V shed 3 bases and J 11 bases; nucleotides not matched to a gene: 15. CDR3 sequence (DNA): TGTGCCACCAGTGATCGGACCGGGACAGGGAAGAGTGAGCAGTACTTC. Translated, it gives CATSDRTGTGKSEQYF.

This clonotype was counted at least ten times. The chain couples TRBV20-1 to TRBJ2-7; weak D call: TRBD2 (5 bases). Trimming pared 5 bases from V and 1 base from J, leaving 18 bases between. This CDR3 contains 15 residues. Per the germline V gene, CDR1 is DFQATT and CDR2 is SNEGSKA (reference sequence). The CDR3 here is CSALPWDSASYEQYF. The CDR3 DNA reads as TGCAGTGCTCTCCCCTGGGATAGCGCGTCCTACGAGCAGTACTTC.

As to this clonotype: The junction departs from the called germline gene at one end, perhaps through a read error. DNA for the CDR3: TGTGTCACCAGTGACTCCGGGACCTGGAGAGAGACCCAGTACTTC. It codes for CVTSDSGTWRETQYF. The V gene is TRBV24-1, the J gene TRBJ2-5; TRBD1 or TRBD2 may be the D gene (5 bases each). The V gene's germline CDR1 is KGHDR and CDR2 SFDVKD. The CDR3 contains 15 residues.

The chain recombines TRBV10-3 with TRBJ2-3; D tentatively reads TRBD1 or TRBD2 (5 bases each). The CDR3 consists of 15 residues. V gave up 3 bases and J gave up 3 bases, with 13 bases separating them. Germline V gene lookup returns CDR1 ENHRY and CDR2 SYGVKD. DNA for the CDR3: TGTGCCATCAGTGAAGATAACAGGAGGACAGATACGCAGTATTTT. It encodes CAISEDNRRTDTQYF.

This clonotype was found a few times. V and J are TRBV5-6 and TRBJ1-2; 8 bases align to TRBD1. The CDR3 covers 14 residues. Germline trimming cut 4 bases from V and 7 bases from J; bases unmatched to any gene: 9. The V gene's germline CDR1 is SGHDT and CDR2 YYEEEE. The DNA of the CDR3 is TGTGCCAGCAGCCCGGACAGGGTATTTTCTGGCTACACCTTC. It is translated as CASSPDRVFSGYTF.

This clonotype has a count of ten or more. This chain joins TRBV7-8 and TRBJ2-5; TRBD1 aligns across 7 bases. After removal of 2 bases from V and 2 bases from J, the junction contained 8 bases not matched to a gene. CDR1 and CDR2 from the germline V gene are SGHVS and FQNEAQ. The CDR3 consists of 16 residues. The CDR3 DNA sequence: TGTGCCAGCAGCTTACTCCGAGGGGGACAGCAAGAGACCCAGTACTTC. It is translated as CASSLLRGGQQETQYF.

The gene calls are TRBV7-2 and TRBJ1-6; no clear D. This CDR3 has 15 amino acids. The V end lost 5 bases, the J end lost 7 bases, and 15 bases lay between the germline ends. Germline V CDR1 and CDR2: SGHTA, FQGNSA. The DNA of the CDR3 is TGTGCCAGCAGCCCGCCCGTGCGGGGAAATTCACCCCTCCACTTT. Its protein product is CASSPPVRGNSPLHF.